These T cell receptor beta chains were read from a single sample in a study of cytomegalovirus exposure and HLA in healthy donors. Sequencing was performed with immunoSEQ multiplex PCR; in TCRdb, only in-frame clones are kept and a portion is missing. The sample lists more than 95,000 clones; nearly 15% were seen once. The source material was PBMCs. Source of these receptors: a female donor in good health and CMV-seronegative. The CDR3 runs from the conserved cysteine through the conserved F or W. D genes are given only for firm matches. Clone size is given for some rows only: seen once, a few or many times, or a class if the clone is expanded.

clone_size | j_call | v_call | d_call | cdr3_aa | cdr3_nt
few | TRBJ2-7 | TRBV5-4 | - | CASSLDPGDDEQYF | TGTGCCAGCAGCTTGGATCCAGGGGATGACGAGCAGTACTTC
few | TRBJ1-1 | TRBV15 | - | CATSRDLKGAPEAFF | TGTGCCACCAGCAGAGATTTGAAGGGAGCGCCTGAAGCTTTCTTT
few | TRBJ1-1 | TRBV4-3 | TRBD1 | CASSPSPGGRFSTEAFF | TGCGCCAGCAGCCCGTCCCCAGGGGGCCGATTTAGCACTGAAGCTTTCTTT
- | TRBJ2-2 | TRBV2 | TRBD1 | CASSTDRVSAGELFF | TGTGCCAGCAGCACCGACAGGGTTTCGGCCGGGGAGCTGTTTTTT
- | TRBJ2-1 | TRBV7-9 | TRBD1 | CASSSRDRDYNEQFF | TGTGCCAGCAGCTCCCGGGACAGGGATTACAATGAGCAGTTCTTC
few | TRBJ1-5 | TRBV10-3 | TRBD1 | CAIADRGNQPQHF | TGTGCCATAGCCGACAGGGGCAATCAGCCCCAGCATTTT
- | TRBJ2-4 | TRBV18 | - | CASSPGLTENIQYF | TGTGCCAGCTCACCAGGGCTTACCGAAAACATTCAGTACTTC
few | TRBJ2-5 | TRBV30 | - | CAWSVPLATGETQYF | TGTGCCTGGAGTGTACCTCTAGCTACGGGCGAGACCCAGTACTTC
few | TRBJ1-4 | TRBV19 | - | CASSTPYSTGGKLFF | TGTGCCAGTAGTACCCCGTACTCGACAGGCGGAAAACTGTTTTTT
few | TRBJ1-3 | TRBV7-9 | - | CASRHPRRGQPSDGNTIYF | TGTGCCAGCAGACACCCTCGGCGGGGGCAGCCTAGCGATGGAAACACCATATATTTT
- | TRBJ1-5 | TRBV19 | - | CASNTGNQPQHF | TGTGCCAGTAATACAGGCAATCAGCCCCAGCATTTT
- | TRBJ2-7 | TRBV6-1 | TRBD2 | CASSRGLAGSYEQYF | TGTGCCAGCAGCCGGGGGCTAGCGGGATCCTACGAGCAGTACTTC
- | TRBJ2-7 | TRBV5-4 | TRBD2 | CASSRGDGAYEQYF | TGTGCCAGCAGCCGGGGGGACGGCGCCTACGAGCAGTACTTC
few | TRBJ2-2 | TRBV29-1 | TRBD2 | CSVSGTSGRRNTGELFF | TGCAGCGTTTCCGGGACTAGCGGGAGGCGGAACACCGGGGAGCTGTTTTTT
few | TRBJ1-1 | TRBV7-3 | TRBD1 | CASKTGQGSTEAFF | TGTGCCAGCAAGACGGGACAGGGGAGCACTGAAGCTTTCTTT
- | TRBJ2-7 | TRBV30 | - | CAWSGSYEQYF | TGTGCCTGGAGTGGTAGTTACGAGCAGTACTTC